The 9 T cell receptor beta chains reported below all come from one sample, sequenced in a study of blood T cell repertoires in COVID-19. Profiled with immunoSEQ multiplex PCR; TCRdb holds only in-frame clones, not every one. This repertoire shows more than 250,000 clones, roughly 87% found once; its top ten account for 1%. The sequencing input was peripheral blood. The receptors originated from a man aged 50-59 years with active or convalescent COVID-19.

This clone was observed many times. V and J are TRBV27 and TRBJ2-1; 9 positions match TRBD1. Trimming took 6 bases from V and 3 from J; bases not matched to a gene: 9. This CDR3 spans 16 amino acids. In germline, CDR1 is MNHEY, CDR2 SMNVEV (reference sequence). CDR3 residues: CASRPGQGRNYNEQFF. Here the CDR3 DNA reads TGTGCCAGCAGACCCGGACAGGGGCGGAACTACAATGAGCAGTTCTTC.

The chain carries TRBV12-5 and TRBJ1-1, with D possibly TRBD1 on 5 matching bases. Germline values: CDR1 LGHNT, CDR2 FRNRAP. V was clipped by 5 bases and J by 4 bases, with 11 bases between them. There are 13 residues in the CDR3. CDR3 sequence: CASGPGGTTEAFF. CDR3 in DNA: TGTGCTAGTGGTCCGGGGGGGACCACTGAAGCTTTCTTT.

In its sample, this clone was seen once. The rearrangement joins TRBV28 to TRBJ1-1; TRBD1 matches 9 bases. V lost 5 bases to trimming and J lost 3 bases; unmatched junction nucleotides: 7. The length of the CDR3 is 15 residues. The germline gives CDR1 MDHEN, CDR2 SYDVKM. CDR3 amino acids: CASSPVDRGYTEAFF. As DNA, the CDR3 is TGTGCCAGCAGTCCTGTGGACAGGGGATACACTGAAGCTTTCTTT.

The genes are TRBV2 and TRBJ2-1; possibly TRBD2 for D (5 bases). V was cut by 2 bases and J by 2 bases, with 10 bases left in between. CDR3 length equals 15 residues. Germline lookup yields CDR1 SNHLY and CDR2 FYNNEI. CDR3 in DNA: TGTGCCAGCAGTGAATTGTCGGGAACCTACAATGAGCAGTTCTTC. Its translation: CASSELSGTYNEQFF.

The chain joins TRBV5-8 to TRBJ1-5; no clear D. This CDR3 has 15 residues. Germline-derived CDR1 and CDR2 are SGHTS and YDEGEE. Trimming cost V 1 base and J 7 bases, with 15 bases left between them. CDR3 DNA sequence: TGTGCCAGCAGCTTGTACGGGCCCCGAGGGCAGCCCCAGCATTTT. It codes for CASSLYGPRGQPQHF.

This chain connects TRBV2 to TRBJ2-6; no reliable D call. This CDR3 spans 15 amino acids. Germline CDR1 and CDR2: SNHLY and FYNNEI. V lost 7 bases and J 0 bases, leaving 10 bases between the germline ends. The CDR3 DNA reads TGTGCCAGCAATAAACTAATCTCTGGGGCCAACGTCCTGACTTTC. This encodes CASNKLISGANVLTF.

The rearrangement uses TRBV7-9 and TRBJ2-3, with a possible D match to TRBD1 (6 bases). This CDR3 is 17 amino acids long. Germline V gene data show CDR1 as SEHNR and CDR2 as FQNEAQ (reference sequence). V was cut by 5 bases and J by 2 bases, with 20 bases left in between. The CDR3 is CASSPTTGPRDTDTQYF. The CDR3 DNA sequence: TGTGCCAGCAGCCCCACGACAGGACCCAGAGACACAGATACGCAGTATTTT.

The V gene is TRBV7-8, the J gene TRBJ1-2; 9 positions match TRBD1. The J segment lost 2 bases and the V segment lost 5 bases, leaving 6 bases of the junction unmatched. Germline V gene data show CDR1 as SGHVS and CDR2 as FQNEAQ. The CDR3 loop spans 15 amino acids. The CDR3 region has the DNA TGTGCCAGCAGCGCCACAGGGGGCCCCAACTATGGCTACACCTTC. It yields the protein CASSATGGPNYGYTF. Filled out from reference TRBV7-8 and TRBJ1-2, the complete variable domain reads GAGVSQSPRYKVAKRGQDVALRCDPISGHVSLFWYQQALGQGPEFLTYFQNEAQLDKSGLPSDRFFAERPEGSVSTLKIQRTQQEDSAVYLCASSATGGPNYGYTFGSGTRLTVV.

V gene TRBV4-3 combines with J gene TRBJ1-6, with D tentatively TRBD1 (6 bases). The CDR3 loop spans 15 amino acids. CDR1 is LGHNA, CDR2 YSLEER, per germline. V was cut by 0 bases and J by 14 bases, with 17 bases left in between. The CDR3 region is CASSQDGGGRWALHF. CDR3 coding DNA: TGCGCCAGCAGCCAAGATGGGGGGGGCAGATGGGCCCTCCACTTT.